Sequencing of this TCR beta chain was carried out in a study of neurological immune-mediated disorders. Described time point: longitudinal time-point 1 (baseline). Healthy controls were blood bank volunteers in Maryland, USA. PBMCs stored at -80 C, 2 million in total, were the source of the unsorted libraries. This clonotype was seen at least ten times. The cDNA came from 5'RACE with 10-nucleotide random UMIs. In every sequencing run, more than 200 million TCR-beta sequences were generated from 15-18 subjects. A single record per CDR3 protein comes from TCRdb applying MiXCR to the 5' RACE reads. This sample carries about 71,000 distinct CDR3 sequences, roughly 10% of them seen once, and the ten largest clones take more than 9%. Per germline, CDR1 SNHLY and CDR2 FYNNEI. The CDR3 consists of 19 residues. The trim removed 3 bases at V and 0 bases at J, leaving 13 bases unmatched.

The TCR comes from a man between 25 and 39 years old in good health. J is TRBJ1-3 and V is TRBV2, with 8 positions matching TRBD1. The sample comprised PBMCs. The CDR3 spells CASSEPAGGLGHSGNTIYF. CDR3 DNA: TGTGCCAGCAGTGAGCCGGCAGGGGGCTTAGGGCACTCTGGAAACACCATATATTTT.